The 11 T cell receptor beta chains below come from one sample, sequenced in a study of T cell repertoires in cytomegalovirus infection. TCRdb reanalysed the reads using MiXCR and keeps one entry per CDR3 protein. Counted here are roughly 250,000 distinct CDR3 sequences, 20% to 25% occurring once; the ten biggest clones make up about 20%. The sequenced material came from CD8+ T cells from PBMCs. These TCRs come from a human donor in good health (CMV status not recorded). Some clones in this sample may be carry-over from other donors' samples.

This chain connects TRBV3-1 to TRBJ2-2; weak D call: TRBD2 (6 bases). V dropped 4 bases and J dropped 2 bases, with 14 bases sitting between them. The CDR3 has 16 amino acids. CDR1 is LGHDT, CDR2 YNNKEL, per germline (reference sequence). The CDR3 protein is CASSPLLGGNTGELFF. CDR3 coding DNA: TGTGCCAGCAGCCCTCTACTGGGGGGTAACACCGGGGAGCTGTTTTTT. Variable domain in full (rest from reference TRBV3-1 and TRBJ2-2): DTAVSQTPKYLVTQMGNDKSIKCEQNLGHDTMYWYKQDSKKFLKIMFSYNNKELIINETVPNRFSPKSPDKAHLNLHINSLELGDSAVYFCASSPLLGGNTGELFFGEGSRLTVL.

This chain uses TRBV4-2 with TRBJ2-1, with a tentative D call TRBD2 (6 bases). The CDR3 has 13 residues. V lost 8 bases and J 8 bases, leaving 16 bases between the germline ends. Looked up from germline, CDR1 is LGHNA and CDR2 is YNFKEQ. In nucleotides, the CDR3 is TGTGCCAGCGGAACTAGCCGGGACGATGAGCAGTTCTTC. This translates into CASGTSRDDEQFF.

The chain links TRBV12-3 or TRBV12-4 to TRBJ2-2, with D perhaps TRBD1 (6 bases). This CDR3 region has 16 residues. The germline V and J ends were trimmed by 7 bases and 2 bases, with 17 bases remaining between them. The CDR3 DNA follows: TGTGCCAGCACCGACCCTGGGGGCATTAACACCGGGGAGCTGTTTTTT. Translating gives CASTDPGGINTGELFF.

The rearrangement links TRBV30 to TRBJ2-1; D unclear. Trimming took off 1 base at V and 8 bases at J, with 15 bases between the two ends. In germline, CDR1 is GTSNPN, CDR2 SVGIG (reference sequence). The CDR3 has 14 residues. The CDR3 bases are TGTGCCTGGAGTGCCCCCCCCGGGCTACATGAGCAGTTCTTC. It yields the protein CAWSAPPGLHEQFF.

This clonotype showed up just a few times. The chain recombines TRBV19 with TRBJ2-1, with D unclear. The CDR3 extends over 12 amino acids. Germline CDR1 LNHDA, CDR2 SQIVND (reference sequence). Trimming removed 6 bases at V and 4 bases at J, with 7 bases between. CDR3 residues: CASRDGYNEQFF. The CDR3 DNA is TGTGCCAGTAGGGACGGGTACAATGAGCAGTTCTTC.

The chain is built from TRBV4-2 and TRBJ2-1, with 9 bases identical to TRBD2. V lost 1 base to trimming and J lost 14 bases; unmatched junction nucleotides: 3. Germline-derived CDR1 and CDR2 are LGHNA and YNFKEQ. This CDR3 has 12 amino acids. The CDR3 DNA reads TGTGCCAGCAGCCAAGCCGGGACTAGCAAGTTCTTC. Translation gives CASSQAGTSKFF.

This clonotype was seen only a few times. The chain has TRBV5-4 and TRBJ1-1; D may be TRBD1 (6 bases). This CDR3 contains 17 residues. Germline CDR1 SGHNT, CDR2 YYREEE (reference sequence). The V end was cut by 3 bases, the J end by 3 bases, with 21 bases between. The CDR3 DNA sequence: TGTGCCAGCAGCTCTAAAACAGGCGGGGGGCAGGACACTGAAGCTTTCTTT. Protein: CASSSKTGGGQDTEAFF. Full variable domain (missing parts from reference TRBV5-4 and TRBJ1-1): ETGVTQSPTHLIKTRGQQVTLRCSSQSGHNTVSWYQQALGQGPQFIFQYYREEENGRGNFPPRFSGLQFPNYSSELNVNALELDDSALYLCASSSKTGGGQDTEAFFGQGTRLTVV.

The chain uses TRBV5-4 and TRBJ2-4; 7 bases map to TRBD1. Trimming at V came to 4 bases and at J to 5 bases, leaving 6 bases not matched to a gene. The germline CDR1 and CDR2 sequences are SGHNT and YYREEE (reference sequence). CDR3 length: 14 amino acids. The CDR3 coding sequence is TGTGCCAGCAGCCCCAGCCAGGGGGAAAACATTCAGTACTTC. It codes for CASSPSQGENIQYF.

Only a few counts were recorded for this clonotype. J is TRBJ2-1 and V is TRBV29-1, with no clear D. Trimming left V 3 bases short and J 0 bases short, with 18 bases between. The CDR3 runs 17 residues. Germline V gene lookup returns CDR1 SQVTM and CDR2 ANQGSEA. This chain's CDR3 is CSVDGPPGLSSYNEQFF. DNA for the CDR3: TGCAGCGTTGACGGACCCCCGGGCCTCAGCTCCTACAATGAGCAGTTCTTC.

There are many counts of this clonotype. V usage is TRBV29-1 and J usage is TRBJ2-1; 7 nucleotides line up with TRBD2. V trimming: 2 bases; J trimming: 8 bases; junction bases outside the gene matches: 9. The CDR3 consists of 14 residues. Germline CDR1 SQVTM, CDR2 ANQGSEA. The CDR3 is CSVETAGVVDEQFF. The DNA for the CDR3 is TGCAGCGTTGAAACGGCGGGGGTTGTGGATGAGCAGTTCTTC.

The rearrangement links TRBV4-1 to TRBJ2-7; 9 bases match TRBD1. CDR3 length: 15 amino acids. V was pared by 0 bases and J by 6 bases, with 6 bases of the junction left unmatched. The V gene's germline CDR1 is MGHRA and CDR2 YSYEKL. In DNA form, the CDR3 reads TGCGCCAGCAGCCAAGATCGGGACAGGGTTTTCGAGCAGTACTTC. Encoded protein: CASSQDRDRVFEQYF.